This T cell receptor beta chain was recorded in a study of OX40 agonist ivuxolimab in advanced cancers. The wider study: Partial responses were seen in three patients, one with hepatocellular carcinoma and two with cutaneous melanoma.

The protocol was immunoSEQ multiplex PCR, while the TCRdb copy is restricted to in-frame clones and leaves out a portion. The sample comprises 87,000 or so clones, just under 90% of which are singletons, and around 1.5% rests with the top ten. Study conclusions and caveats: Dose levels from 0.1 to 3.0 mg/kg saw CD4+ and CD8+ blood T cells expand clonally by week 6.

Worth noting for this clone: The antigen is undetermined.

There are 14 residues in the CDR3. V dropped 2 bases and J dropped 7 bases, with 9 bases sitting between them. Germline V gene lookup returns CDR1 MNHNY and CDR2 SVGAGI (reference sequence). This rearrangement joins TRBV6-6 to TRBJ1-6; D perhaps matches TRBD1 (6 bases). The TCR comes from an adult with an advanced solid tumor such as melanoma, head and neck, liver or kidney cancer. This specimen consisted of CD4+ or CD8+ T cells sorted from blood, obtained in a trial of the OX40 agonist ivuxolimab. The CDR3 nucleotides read TGTGCCAGCAGTTACGGACAGACCAATTCACCCCTCCACTTT. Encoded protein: CASSYGQTNSPLHF.